This note documents a single TCR beta chain sequence. This clone occurred once. Its binding antigen is unknown. No base quality values were provided; no much bigger clone lies one nucleotide off. The data are from a study of blood T cell repertoires in COVID-19 (dated by TCRdb to about 2020). In terms of the full investigation: Samples from collaborators originated in the United States, Italy and Spain and spanned both the acute and convalescent phases of COVID-19. A freely available public database, intended as a resource for researchers studying the immune response to SARS-CoV-2, is where the repertoires were released. Nearly every sample came with metadata listing a de-identified subject ID, COVID-19 status, age in years and sex. Deeply sampled blood TCRbeta repertoires from subjects exposed to, actively infected with, or recovered from COVID-19 were included in the dataset. The material from the prospective study consisted of cDNA or gDNA derived from T cells, B-cell-depleted T cells, or PBMCs. Samples were obtained from the ongoing ImmuneRACE study (first 160 participants) and from some 1,200 subjects provided by 6 global collaborators. Where available, HLA class I and class II types were obtained from metadata supplied by the sample provider rather than from assay-based typing. Findings and caveats that apply to the study as a whole: The amount of clinical and demographic metadata varied by source and participant and was provided uncurated.

Between the V and J ends, shortened by 5 bases and 4 bases respectively, the junction contains 9 bases. Its CDR3 holds 13 amino acids, cysteine through phenylalanine. The DNA shown is the 39-base CDR3, in frame from base 1. The germline V gene encodes CDR1 SGHVS and CDR2 FNYEAQ. TCRbeta CDR3 regions were amplified from genomic DNA using the immunoSEQ Assay, a bias-controlled multiplex PCR. In the source study's methods: Within the assay, amplification of reference gene primers was used to estimate how many nucleated cells each sample contained. Sequence reads were collapsed and filtered to measure the absolute abundance of every unique TCRbeta CDR3 rearrangement. For each sample, productive Simpson clonality was calculated by taking the square root of Simpson's diversity index across productive rearrangements. Imported from immuneACCESS, the table was reduced by TCRdb to in-frame sequences with V and J called. These copies leave out some clones; in studies compared against another copy, an unresolved V gene accounts for under half, and the cause of the remainder is not known. The V and J calls and clone size come from that table; D and trimming were worked out from the DNA. For this sample there are 60,000 to 85,000 clones; around 87% appear just once. The ten most abundant clones make up 25% to 35% of the sample.

The collaborating institutions used their own protocols to collect whole blood in K2EDTA tubes. For TCRbeta analysis, collaborators shipped samples as frozen whole blood, isolated PBMCs, or DNA extracted from either of those sample types. The origin of this receptor is a woman of 80 years or more with active or convalescent COVID-19. The chain couples TRBV7-6 to TRBJ1-3, with the D gene too uncertain to name. Material for sequencing was peripheral blood. The CDR3 is CASSPVAGNTIYF. The DNA is TGTGCCAGCAGCCCAGTTGCAGGAAACACCATATATTTT. Supplemented by the reference TRBV7-6 and TRBJ1-3 proteins around the CDR3, the complete variable domain is GAGVSQSPRYKVTKRGQDVALRCDPISGHVSLYWYRQALGQGPEFLTYFNYEAQQDKSGLPNDRFSAERPEGSISTLTIQRTEQRDSAMYRCASSPVAGNTIYFGEGSWLTVV.